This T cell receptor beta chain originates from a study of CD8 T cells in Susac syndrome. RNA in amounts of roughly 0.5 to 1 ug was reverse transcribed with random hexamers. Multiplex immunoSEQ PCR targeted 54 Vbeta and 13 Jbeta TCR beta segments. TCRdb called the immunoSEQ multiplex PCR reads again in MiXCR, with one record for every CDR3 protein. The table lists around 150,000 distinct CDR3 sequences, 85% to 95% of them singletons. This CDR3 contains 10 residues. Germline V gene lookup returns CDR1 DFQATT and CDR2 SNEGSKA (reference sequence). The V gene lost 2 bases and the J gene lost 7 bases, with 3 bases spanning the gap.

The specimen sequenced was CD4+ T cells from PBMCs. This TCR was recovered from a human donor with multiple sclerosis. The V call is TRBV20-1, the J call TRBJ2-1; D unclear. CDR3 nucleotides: TGCAGTGCTAGATATAATGAGCAGTTCTTC. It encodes CSARYNEQFF.